One sample yielded the 32 T cell receptor beta chains listed below, sequenced in a study of cytomegalovirus exposure and HLA in healthy donors. PCR used 60 Vbeta primers and 13 Jbeta primers. Profiling relied on immunoSEQ multiplex PCR, and the TCRdb table lists in-frame clones only, not all of them. The sample lists about 140,000 clones, around four fifths seen once, with roughly 1.4% in the top ten. Material for sequencing was PBMCs. These receptors came from a man aged 25 to 40 in good health and CMV-seropositive.

V gene TRBV5-4 combines with J gene TRBJ2-5; no definite D call. The CDR3 is made up of 12 amino acids. With 4 bases removed from V and 5 bases from J, the gap between germline ends came to 9 bases. Germline V gene lookup returns CDR1 SGHNT and CDR2 YYREEE (reference sequence). CDR3 nucleotide sequence: TGTGCCAGCAGCGCAAGAGAGGAGACCCAGTACTTC. This translates into CASSAREETQYF.

This chain connects TRBV14 to TRBJ1-1; D not certain. This CDR3 has 13 residues. CDR1 and CDR2 from the germline V gene are SGHDN and FVKESK. V dropped 1 base and J dropped 0 bases, with 3 bases sitting between them. In DNA form, the CDR3 reads TGTGCCAGCAGCCAAGGAGTGAACACTGAAGCTTTCTTT. It is translated as CASSQGVNTEAFF.

Notes on this clone: Other nucleotide sequences from this sample produce the same CDR3. The gene calls are TRBV18 and TRBJ1-2; 8 positions agree with TRBD1. The CDR3 is 12 residues long. CDR1 is KGHSH and CDR2 is LQKENI in the germline V gene. V lost 2 bases, J lost 8 bases, and 1 base stayed unmatched. The CDR3 region has the DNA TGTGCCAGCTCACCAGGACAGGGAGGCTACACCTTC. Encoded protein: CASSPGQGGYTF.

This chain links TRBV30 with TRBJ1-6; a possible D gene is TRBD1 (5 bases). Germline V lookup: CDR1 GTSNPN, CDR2 SVGIG (reference sequence). The CDR3 contains 14 residues. The V end was cut by 4 bases, the J end by 5 bases, with 12 bases between. The CDR3 is CAWKRGHHNSPLHF. The CDR3 DNA reads TGTGCCTGGAAACGCGGACACCATAATTCACCCCTCCACTTT.

This chain joins TRBV6-1 and TRBJ1-1, with a weak D call TRBD1 (5 bases). CDR1 and CDR2 (germline): MNHNS, SASEGT. The CDR3 totals 14 residues. The V gene lost 3 bases and the J gene lost 3 bases, with 11 bases spanning the gap. The CDR3 nucleotides read TGTGCCAGCAGTGACAGGGCCCCCGACACTGAAGCTTTCTTT. It encodes CASSDRAPDTEAFF.

The J gene is TRBJ2-5, the V gene TRBV7-7; TRBD2 matches at 8 bases. V gave up 5 bases and J gave up 5 bases; unmatched junction bases: 10. This CDR3 is 15 amino acids long. Germline V CDR1 and CDR2: SSHAT, FNYEAQ (reference sequence). DNA for the CDR3: TGTGCCAGCAGCCAAGTATTAGCGGGACACGAGACCCAGTACTTC. Translating it yields CASSQVLAGHETQYF.

The chain recombines TRBV2 with TRBJ2-7; 10 bases are shared with TRBD2. The CDR3 runs to 15 residues. The germline V gene has CDR1 SNHLY and CDR2 FYNNEI. V shed 9 bases and J 1 base; nucleotides not matched to a gene: 9. The chain's CDR3 is CARGSSGSLSYEQYF. The CDR3 coding sequence is TGTGCCAGAGGTTCTAGCGGGAGCTTGTCCTACGAGCAGTACTTC.

This clone was seen a few times. V and J are TRBV6-1 and TRBJ2-1; TRBD2 matches 10 bases. V dropped 7 bases and J dropped 6; count of bases not matched to a gene: 9. This CDR3 contains 15 residues. Germline assignment: CDR1 MNHNS and CDR2 SASEGT. CDR3 DNA sequence: TGTGCCAGCATTCCAAGCGGGAGGGCCGGCAATGAGCAGTTCTTC. Translation gives CASIPSGRAGNEQFF.

This rearrangement joins TRBV18 to TRBJ2-1; TRBD1 matches 10 bases. V was pared by 1 base and J by 3 bases, with 3 bases of the junction left unmatched. There are 16 residues in the CDR3. Germline values: CDR1 KGHSH, CDR2 LQKENI. The CDR3 coding sequence is TGTGCCAGCTCACCACAAGGGACAGGGGACTACAATGAGCAGTTCTTC. This codes for CASSPQGTGDYNEQFF.

The chain recombines TRBV11-3 with TRBJ1-1; no reliable D call. Trimming removed 3 bases at V and 1 base at J, with 15 bases between. Germline V CDR1 and CDR2: SGHNT, YENEEA. The CDR3 totals 16 residues. The CDR3 protein is CASSFLLAEGNTEAFF. In DNA, the CDR3 is TGTGCCAGCAGCTTTCTGCTGGCGGAAGGGAACACTGAAGCTTTCTTT.

The genes are TRBV7-9 and TRBJ1-3; D remains ambiguous. Per the germline V gene, CDR1 is SEHNR and CDR2 is FQNEAQ (reference sequence). V dropped 6 bases and J dropped 4 bases, with 16 bases sitting between them. This CDR3 contains 15 residues. DNA for the CDR3: TGTGCCAGCAGTCTCATCTACGGAGGAGGAAACACCATATATTTT. Protein product: CASSLIYGGGNTIYF. The full variable domain, with the rest looked up from reference TRBV7-9 and TRBJ1-3, is DTGVSQNPRHKITKRGQNVTFRCDPISEHNRLYWYRQTLGQGPEFLTYFQNEAQLEKSRLLSDRFSAERPKGSFSTLEIQRTEQGDSAMYLCASSLIYGGGNTIYFGEGSWLTVV.

This chain links TRBV5-4 with TRBJ2-7, with 9 bases identical to TRBD2. V gave up 0 bases and J gave up 5 bases; unmatched junction bases: 3. There are 14 residues in the CDR3. Looked up from germline, CDR1 is SGHNT and CDR2 is YYREEE (reference sequence). CDR3 DNA sequence: TGTGCCAGCAGCTTGGTAGCGGGAGTTAACGAGCAGTACTTC. Its translation is CASSLVAGVNEQYF. The full variable domain, rest sourced from reference TRBV5-4 and TRBJ2-7, is ETGVTQSPTHLIKTRGQQVTLRCSSQSGHNTVSWYQQALGQGPQFIFQYYREEENGRGNFPPRFSGLQFPNYSSELNVNALELDDSALYLCASSLVAGVNEQYFGPGTRLTVT.

This rearrangement joins TRBV7-6 to TRBJ2-2, with D possibly matching TRBD1 (5 bases). The CDR3 consists of 14 residues. From germline, CDR1 is SGHVS and CDR2 FNYEAQ. Trimming pared 5 bases from V and 6 bases from J, leaving 13 bases between. The CDR3 DNA reads as TGTGCCAGCAGCCCTGGGAAAGGGGCCGGGGAGCTGTTTTTT. It specifies CASSPGKGAGELFF.

This clone was seen once. The chain has TRBV28 and TRBJ1-5; perhaps TRBD1 as D (5 bases). The CDR3 length is 11 residues. The germline V and J ends were trimmed by 5 bases and 11 bases, with 10 bases remaining between them. The V gene's germline CDR1 is MDHEN and CDR2 SYDVKM. The CDR3 nucleotides are TGTGCCAGCAGTCAGACGACAGCCCAGCATTTT. It yields the protein CASSQTTAQHF.

The rearrangement joins TRBV9 to TRBJ2-5; D uncertain. Germline V lookup: CDR1 SGDLS, CDR2 YYNGEE. Trimming took 1 base from V and 5 from J, leaving 9 bases between them. CDR3 length: 13 residues. The DNA for the CDR3 is TGTGCCAGCAGCGTATCTCAGTGGGAGACCCAGTACTTC. Encoded protein: CASSVSQWETQYF.

The chain employs TRBV5-1 and TRBJ2-7; 14 bases agree with TRBD2. V shed 4 bases and J 5 bases; nucleotides not matched to a gene: 2. Germline assignment: CDR1 SGHRS and CDR2 YFSETQ. The CDR3 is 14 residues long. CDR3 sequence (DNA): TGCGCCAGCAGCCCGGGACTAGCGGGGGACGAGCAGTACTTC. Its protein product is CASSPGLAGDEQYF.

The chain employs TRBV6-4 and TRBJ1-5; the match to TRBD1 covers 7 bases. CDR1 and CDR2 from the germline V gene are MRHNA and SNTAGT. Trimming cost V 5 bases and J 5 bases; bases outside gene matches: 3. The CDR3 covers 13 residues. The CDR3 sequence is CASSRDSDQPQHF. As DNA, the CDR3 is TGTGCCAGCAGTCGGGACAGCGATCAGCCCCAGCATTTT.

This clone was found a few times. The rearrangement joins TRBV7-9 to TRBJ2-7; TRBD2 agrees at 7 bases. This CDR3 has 12 amino acids. CDR1 is SEHNR, CDR2 FQNEAQ, per germline (reference sequence). With 1 base clipped from V and 13 bases from J, the junction kept 7 bases outside the gene matches. The CDR3 DNA reads as TGTGCCAGCAGCTTAGGGGTGAGGACTAGTTACTTC. Its protein product is CASSLGVRTSYF.

V and J are TRBV7-9 and TRBJ2-3; D remains unclear. CDR1 and CDR2 from the germline V gene are SEHNR and FQNEAQ (reference sequence). The CDR3 length is 12 residues. Trimming left V 5 bases short and J 2 bases short, with 5 bases between. The CDR3 spells CASSQNTDTQYF. CDR3 bases: TGTGCCAGCAGCCAAAACACAGATACGCAGTATTTT.

The V call is TRBV19, the J call TRBJ1-5, with D perhaps TRBD1 (6 bases). The length of the CDR3 is 15 residues. CDR1 is LNHDA, CDR2 SQIVND, per germline (reference sequence). V gave up 5 bases and J gave up 2 bases, with 13 bases separating them. CDR3 in amino acids: CASSPPRGGNQPQHF. CDR3 sequence (DNA): TGTGCCAGTAGTCCCCCCAGGGGAGGCAATCAGCCCCAGCATTTT.

The J gene is TRBJ2-5, the V gene TRBV14, with 11 positions matching TRBD2. The CDR3 runs to 14 residues. Germline trimming cut 2 bases from V and 8 bases from J; bases unmatched to any gene: 4. Germline V gene sequence: CDR1 SGHDN, CDR2 FVKESK. The CDR3 DNA follows: TGTGCCAGCAGCCAACAGACTAGCGGGGCAACCCAGTACTTC. Protein product: CASSQQTSGATQYF.

This clone occurred once. The chain has TRBV29-1 and TRBJ2-4; a weak D match, TRBD1 (6 bases). The V gene's germline CDR1 is SQVTM and CDR2 ANQGSEA. The V end lost 4 bases, the J end lost 4 bases, and 17 bases lay between the germline ends. The CDR3 loop spans 15 amino acids. The DNA of the CDR3 is TGCAGCGTTGCAAAGGGGGTCCCCCCTAAAAACATTCAGTACTTC. It specifies CSVAKGVPPKNIQYF.

The V call is TRBV6-4, the J call TRBJ2-2; 9 nucleotides line up with TRBD2. Looked up from germline, CDR1 is MRHNA and CDR2 is SNTAGT. The length of the CDR3 is 18 residues. J was trimmed by 0 bases and V by 0 bases; bases with no gene match: 5. The CDR3: CASSDSLRGGSNTGELFF. CDR3 bases: TGTGCCAGCAGTGACTCGTTGCGGGGGGGATCGAACACCGGGGAGCTGTTTTTT.

The rearrangement joins TRBV2 to TRBJ2-5; TRBD2 agrees at 11 bases. The J call could be wrong; TRBJ2-7 is a better fit for the DNA end. This CDR3 is 15 amino acids long. Germline-derived CDR1 and CDR2 are SNHLY and FYNNEI. The DNA for the CDR3 is TGTGCCAGCAGGTCCACTAGCGGGAGAGAATACGAGCAGTACTTC. Translation: CASRSTSGREYEQYF.

The V gene is TRBV6-1, the J gene TRBJ1-2; TRBD1 agrees at 7 bases. Germline CDR1 MNHNS, CDR2 SASEGT. CDR3 length: 14 amino acids. Trimming removed 8 bases from V and 7 bases from J; junction bases left unmatched: 13. The CDR3 region is CASLLSGTARGYTF. CDR3 nucleotide sequence: TGTGCCAGCCTTCTTTCCGGGACAGCCCGTGGCTACACCTTC.

The genes are TRBV5-1 and TRBJ2-1; 7 bases are a match to TRBD2. The germline gives CDR1 SGHRS, CDR2 YFSETQ. The ends lost 1 base at V and 7 bases at J; junction bases unmatched: 8. The CDR3 totals 15 residues. CDR3 sequence: CASSLKAGFRNEQFF. The CDR3 DNA reads TGCGCCAGCAGCTTGAAAGCGGGGTTTAGAAATGAGCAGTTCTTC.

The chain has TRBV12-5 and TRBJ2-3; maybe TRBD2 (5 bases). The CDR3 contains 15 residues. V was cut by 2 bases and J by 2 bases, with 11 bases left in between. The germline gives CDR1 LGHNT, CDR2 FRNRAP. The CDR3 DNA reads as TGTGCTAGTGGTTTGAGAAGCGGAAACACAGATACGCAGTATTTT. Protein sequence: CASGLRSGNTDTQYF.

Concerning this clone itself: A read error may explain this, as a much larger clone is one base away. The V call is TRBV7-9, the J call TRBJ1-5; D is perhaps TRBD1 (6 bases). V was clipped by 5 bases and J by 4 bases, with 9 bases between them. Germline values: CDR1 SEHNR, CDR2 FQNEAQ (reference sequence). The CDR3 is 13 amino acids. In DNA, the CDR3 is TGTGCCAGCAGCCCCGGACAGAATCAGCCCCAGCATTTT. Protein: CASSPGQNQPQHF.

Only one count was recorded for this clone. The genes are TRBV6-1 and TRBJ2-1; 9 bases align to TRBD1. This CDR3 has 14 amino acids. Trimming cost V 11 bases and J 0 bases; bases outside gene matches: 5. Germline CDR1 reads MNHNS; CDR2 reads SASEGT. The CDR3 is CASKTGGSYNEQFF. The CDR3 DNA follows: TGTGCCTCCAAGACAGGGGGCTCCTACAATGAGCAGTTCTTC.

This rearrangement joins TRBV7-9 to TRBJ2-7; D might be TRBD2 (6 bases). The germline CDR1 and CDR2 sequences are SEHNR and FQNEAQ (reference sequence). V shed 5 bases and J shed 2 bases, with 13 bases lying between them. The CDR3 has 14 amino acids. This CDR3 reads CASSPPGLTYEQYF. CDR3 sequence (DNA): TGTGCCAGCAGCCCCCCGGGACTCACCTACGAGCAGTACTTC.

The V gene is TRBV5-6, the J gene TRBJ2-2; D perhaps matches TRBD1 (6 bases). Per the germline V gene, CDR1 is SGHDT and CDR2 is YYEEEE. This CDR3 contains 16 residues. Trimming removed 0 bases at V and 5 bases at J, with 14 bases between. Here the CDR3 reads CASSLGTGFRTGELFF. DNA for the CDR3: TGTGCCAGCAGCTTGGGCACAGGGTTTAGGACCGGGGAGCTGTTTTTT. Complete variable domain (other parts from reference TRBV5-6 and TRBJ2-2): DAGVTQSPTHLIKTRGQQVTLRCSPKSGHDTVSWYQQALGQGPQFIFQYYEEEERQRGNFPDRFSGHQFPNYSSELNVNALLLGDSALYLCASSLGTGFRTGELFFGEGSRLTVL.

The chain recombines TRBV19 with TRBJ2-7; TRBD2 is a possible D gene (6 bases). Germline loops: CDR1 LNHDA, CDR2 SQIVND (reference sequence). The CDR3 length is 15 residues. V was trimmed by 1 base and J by 7 bases, leaving 17 bases between them. The CDR3 DNA is TGTGCCAGTAGTATAGTCCGGGCCAGGGAGGTAGAGCAGTACTTC. Amino acids: CASSIVRAREVEQYF. Drawing the rest from reference TRBV19 and TRBJ2-7, the complete variable domain is DGGITQSPKYLFRKEGQNVTLSCEQNLNHDAMYWYRQDPGQGLRLIYYSQIVNDFQKGDIAEGYSVSREKKESFPLTVTSAQKNPTAFYLCASSIVRAREVEQYFGPGTRLTVT.